This T cell receptor beta chain is drawn from a study of T cell responses to AZD1222 COVID-19 vaccine. Study-level findings and limits: Unmutated regions of variants are reportedly targeted by nearly half of spike-specific TCRs.

Measured with immunoSEQ multiplex PCR; TCRdb has only the in-frame clones, and not every one. The sample has nearly 110,000 clones; 90% are singletons. Germline loops: CDR1 SSHAT, CDR2 FNYEAQ (reference sequence). The CDR3 has 13 residues. As for this clone: Its target is not known. At one end the junction does not follow the germline gene, possibly because of a read error.

This specimen consisted of peripheral blood, obtained 28 days after the second AZD1222 dose. The receptor comes from an adult who received the AZD1222 COVID-19 vaccine. This chain connects TRBV7-7 to TRBJ1-1; D remains ambiguous. CDR3 DNA: TGTGCTAGCAGCTTATCAGGCTCCACTGAAGCTTTCTTT. This codes for CASSLSGSTEAFF.